This paragraph reports one T cell receptor beta chain. Its antigen is currently unknown. CDR3 length: 15 residues. The V end was cut by 3 bases, the J end by 2 bases, with 13 bases between. Per germline, CDR1 MNHEY and CDR2 SVGAGI. The data were obtained in a study of beta chain features in type 1 diabetes. About the study: Researchers looked at roughly 100,000,000 sorted cells across all samples.

The whole isolated RNA underwent reverse transcription, so sequencing captured expressed TCRB transcripts. Sequencing was performed with immunoSEQ multiplex PCR; in TCRdb, only in-frame clones are kept and a portion is missing. The top ten clones hold 6.7% of a sample with about 320,000 clones, around 13% of them seen once. Broader study findings: The study found that naive, central memory and Treg TCRB repertoires appeared more similar in patients than in healthy donors. The question left open here concerned HLA type influencing TCRB rearrangement.

Every donor provided one heparinised blood draw, which averaged approximately 120 mL. The source of this sequence is a man aged 30-40 years in good health. Sequencing was performed on central memory CD4+ T cells from blood. The chain carries TRBV6-5 and TRBJ2-5; TRBD2 is a possible D gene (6 bases). The CDR3 DNA follows: TGTGCCAGCAGTTATTCCCCCGGGGGTCAAGAGACCCAGTACTTC. Its translation: CASSYSPGGQETQYF.